These 15 T cell receptor beta chains share one sample of origin, sequenced in a study of blood T cell repertoires in COVID-19. Sequencing used immunoSEQ multiplex PCR; TCRdb keeps in-frame clones, though not all of them. The sample lists more than 85,000 clones; about four fifths were seen once. The sequenced material came from peripheral blood. Receptors originate from a human donor in a cohort sampled during active COVID-19.

Written as DNA, the CDR3 is TGTGCCAGCAGAACCAAGGGGACAGGGGGAAAGAGTGGTGAAAAACTGTTTTTT. This translates into CASRTKGTGGKSGEKLFF. The chain couples TRBV5-8 to TRBJ1-4, with 11 bases lining up with TRBD1. V shed 5 bases, J shed 7 bases, and the junction held 16 bases outside the gene matches. The germline CDR1 and CDR2 sequences are SGHTS and YDEGEE. The CDR3 length is 18 residues.

The chain is built from TRBV19 and TRBJ2-4; TRBD2 matches at 9 bases. In germline, CDR1 is LNHDA, CDR2 SQIVND (reference sequence). With 1 base clipped from V and 4 bases from J, the junction kept 5 bases outside the gene matches. CDR3 size: 16 residues. In nucleotides, the CDR3 is TGTGCCAGTAGTATAGGGTTAGCGGGGGAAAAAAACATTCAGTACTTC. It translates to CASSIGLAGEKNIQYF. Variable domain in full (rest from reference TRBV19 and TRBJ2-4): DGGITQSPKYLFRKEGQNVTLSCEQNLNHDAMYWYRQDPGQGLRLIYYSQIVNDFQKGDIAEGYSVSREKKESFPLTVTSAQKNPTAFYLCASSIGLAGEKNIQYFGAGTRLSVL.

The rearrangement uses TRBV9 and TRBJ2-5, with 8 bases identical to TRBD2. CDR3 length: 12 residues. Germline assignment: CDR1 SGDLS and CDR2 YYNGEE. The trim removed 4 bases at V and 9 bases at J, leaving 5 bases unmatched. The CDR3 DNA is TGTGCCAGCAGCCCAACGGGGGGGGCCCAGTACTTC. This sequence encodes CASSPTGGAQYF.

The CDR3 DNA is TGCGCCAGCAGCCAAGACGTGGGCGGGAAGAACCAAGAGACCCAGTACTTC. Protein: CASSQDVGGKNQETQYF. The chain recombines TRBV4-1 with TRBJ2-5; tentative D call: TRBD2 (6 bases). Germline loops: CDR1 MGHRA, CDR2 YSYEKL. This CDR3 spans 17 amino acids. V gave up 0 bases and J gave up 0 bases, with 14 bases separating them.

Turning to this clone: An end of the junction does not agree with germline; a read error may underlie this. CDR3 protein: CAGSGTAREKLFF. The DNA for the CDR3 is TGTGCCGGCAGCGGGACAGCACGCGAAAAACTGTTTTTT. The chain joins TRBV12-3 or TRBV12-4 to TRBJ1-4; 7 bases agree with TRBD1. The CDR3 is 13 amino acids.

The CDR3 coding sequence is TGTGCCGCGTTCACAGGGGGAGGGTTTATGAACACTGAAGCTTTCTTT. Translation gives CAAFTGGGFMNTEAFF. The chain couples TRBV28 to TRBJ1-1, with TRBD1 matching 8 bases. Germline CDR1 reads MDHEN; CDR2 reads SYDVKM. The CDR3 has 16 amino acids. Trimming removed 11 bases from V and 0 bases from J; junction bases left unmatched: 14.

The chain uses TRBV5-6 and TRBJ2-3; TRBD1 matches at 11 bases. This CDR3 region has 15 residues. V lost 4 bases and J lost 6; bases outside the gene matches: 7. The germline gives CDR1 SGHDT, CDR2 YYEEEE. The DNA for the CDR3 is TGTGCCAGCAGCGCGGACAGGGGGCTGGGGGATACGCAGTATTTT. Protein sequence: CASSADRGLGDTQYF.

The chain employs TRBV7-2 and TRBJ1-2, with 9 nucleotides matching TRBD1. The V segment lost 5 bases and the J segment 4 bases; nucleotides outside the gene matches: 5. The germline V gene encodes CDR1 SGHTA and CDR2 FQGNSA. CDR3 length: 14 amino acids. The CDR3 DNA follows: TGTGCCAGCAGCCGCCGGGACAGGGTCTATGGCTACACCTTC. Translating it yields CASSRRDRVYGYTF.

The chain combines TRBV7-2 with TRBJ2-7, with 7 bases fitting TRBD1. Germline V gene data show CDR1 as SGHTA and CDR2 as FQGNSA. The CDR3 loop spans 16 amino acids. V was clipped by 5 bases and J by 2 bases; unmatched bases: 12. The DNA of the CDR3 is TGTGCCAGCAGCCGGGATAGGGGGACAGAAACCTACGAGCAGTACTTC. Translating gives CASSRDRGTETYEQYF. Together with reference TRBV7-2 and TRBJ2-7, the CDR3 gives the full variable domain: GAGVSQSPSNKVTEKGKDVELRCDPISGHTALYWYRQSLGQGLEFLIYFQGNSAPDKSGLPSDRFSAERTGGSVSTLTIQRTQQEDSAVYLCASSRDRGTETYEQYFGPGTRLTVT.

The V call is TRBV5-1, the J call TRBJ1-2, with TRBD1 as a possible D gene (6 bases). The CDR3 consists of 14 residues. Trimming took off 0 bases at V and 5 bases at J, with 11 bases between the two ends. Germline assignment: CDR1 SGHRS and CDR2 YFSETQ. The DNA for the CDR3 is TGCGCCAGCAGCTTGGAGGGGGTTGAATATGGCTACACCTTC. Protein product: CASSLEGVEYGYTF. The full variable domain, in which reference TRBV5-1 and TRBJ1-2 provide the parts outside the CDR3, is KAGVTQTPRYLIKTRGQQVTLSCSPISGHRSVSWYQQTPGQGLQFLFEYFSETQRNKGNFPGRFSGRQFSNSRSEMNVSTLELGDSALYLCASSLEGVEYGYTFGSGTRLTVV.

The chain couples TRBV18 to TRBJ1-3; tentatively, D is TRBD1 (6 bases). Trimming left V 6 bases short and J 1 base short, with 22 bases between. CDR3 size: 18 residues. Per the germline V gene, CDR1 is KGHSH and CDR2 is LQKENI. The CDR3 loop is CASSKKVTGTTSGNTIYF. CDR3 nucleotides: TGTGCCAGCTCCAAAAAAGTAACAGGGACTACGTCTGGAAACACCATATATTTT.

The rearrangement joins TRBV19 to TRBJ1-3; 7 positions agree with TRBD1. This CDR3 is built from 13 residues. Germline V gene sequence: CDR1 LNHDA, CDR2 SQIVND (reference sequence). V dropped 7 bases and J dropped 4; count of bases not matched to a gene: 4. As DNA, the CDR3 is TGTGCCAGTATGACAGGGTGGGGAAACACCATATATTTT. This encodes CASMTGWGNTIYF.

Turning to this clone: Other DNA sequences in the sample encode the same CDR3. The rearrangement joins TRBV10-3 to TRBJ1-1; 9 nucleotides match TRBD1. Germline V gene lookup returns CDR1 ENHRY and CDR2 SYGVKD. The V and J ends lost 3 bases and 5 bases, in that order; junction bases with no gene match: 7. The CDR3 sequence is 15 residues long. Here the CDR3 DNA reads TGTGCCATCAGTGAAGGGACAGGGAGTTATACTGAAGCTTTCTTT. Translating gives CAISEGTGSYTEAFF.

The rearrangement links TRBV28 to TRBJ1-4; D remains unclear. Trimming removed 4 bases from V and 8 bases from J, with 14 bases in between. CDR3 length equals 14 residues. Germline V CDR1 and CDR2: MDHEN, SYDVKM. CDR3 bases: TGTGCCAGCAGTTCCCGGGAGGAATGGGAAAAACTGTTTTTT. As protein: CASSSREEWEKLFF.

The chain carries TRBV28 and TRBJ2-7; 11 bases line up with TRBD1. The CDR3 sequence is 13 residues long. Per germline, CDR1 MDHEN and CDR2 SYDVKM. V lost 9 bases and J lost 3; bases outside the gene matches: 4. In DNA, the CDR3 is TGTGCCAGTGGGACAGGGGGGCTCTACGAGCAGTACTTC. Protein sequence: CASGTGGLYEQYF.